Listed here are 14 T cell receptor beta chains from one sample, sequenced in a study of cytomegalovirus exposure and HLA in healthy donors. PCR amplification relied on 60 Vbeta primers (plus 13 Jbeta primers). Data came from immunoSEQ multiplex PCR; TCRdb stores just in-frame clones and leaves some out. Here the sample spans about 110,000 clones, more than 70% being singletons. Source material: PBMCs. The receptors were gathered from a middle-aged man in good health and CMV-seronegative.

The V gene is TRBV6-1, the J gene TRBJ1-1; D is perhaps TRBD1 (6 bases). The CDR3 spans 13 residues. The V and J ends lost 6 bases and 1 base respectively, with 9 bases between them. Germline CDR1 reads MNHNS; CDR2 reads SASEGT. CDR3: CASSETGNTEAFF. The CDR3 DNA reads TGTGCCAGCAGCGAGACAGGGAACACTGAAGCTTTCTTT.

The chain joins TRBV6-5 to TRBJ1-1; 8 positions match TRBD1. This CDR3 contains 15 residues. The germline CDR1 and CDR2 sequences are MNHEY and SVGAGI. V lost 5 bases, J lost 0 bases, and 5 bases stayed unmatched. The CDR3 is CASSKDRGLNTEAFF. The DNA of the CDR3 is TGTGCCAGCAGTAAAGACAGGGGTTTGAACACTGAAGCTTTCTTT.

The rearrangement uses TRBV5-1 and TRBJ1-6, with D possibly being TRBD1 (5 bases). The V end lost 0 bases, the J end lost 7 bases, and 14 bases lay between the germline ends. CDR1 is SGHRS and CDR2 is YFSETQ in the germline V gene. CDR3 length: 16 residues. CDR3 amino acids: CASSLAVAGVNSPLHF. CDR3 in DNA: TGCGCCAGCAGCTTGGCGGTCGCGGGGGTCAATTCACCCCTCCACTTT.

This chain joins TRBV13 and TRBJ2-1; TRBD2 matches 9 bases. The trim removed 4 bases at V and 7 bases at J, leaving 8 bases unmatched. Germline CDR1 is PRHDT and CDR2 is FYEKMQ (reference sequence). The CDR3 totals 15 residues. The CDR3 sequence: CASSWLAGPRNEQFF. CDR3 sequence (DNA): TGTGCCAGCAGCTGGCTAGCGGGGCCTAGGAATGAGCAGTTCTTC.

This chain uses TRBV27 with TRBJ1-4, with D unresolved. This CDR3 has 14 amino acids. V shed 6 bases and J shed 5 bases, with 13 bases lying between them. Germline V gene sequence: CDR1 MNHEY, CDR2 SMNVEV (reference sequence). CDR3 nucleotides: TGTGCCAGCAGCTTCTCTAGGATGAATGAAAAACTGTTTTTT. Translating gives CASSFSRMNEKLFF.

This chain links TRBV9 with TRBJ1-1; no firm D call. This CDR3 has 14 amino acids. Germline assignment: CDR1 SGDLS and CDR2 YYNGEE. The V end lost 0 bases, the J end lost 1 base, and 7 bases lay between the germline ends. The CDR3 nucleotides are TGTGCCAGCAGCGTAGTGGCCGCGAACACTGAAGCTTTCTTT. This sequence encodes CASSVVAANTEAFF.

The J gene is TRBJ2-3, the V gene TRBV12-5; TRBD2 matches at 10 bases. J gave up 6 bases and V 4 bases, and 4 bases lay outside the gene matches. CDR1 is LGHNT and CDR2 is FRNRAP in the germline V gene. The CDR3 has 14 amino acids. Written as DNA, the CDR3 is TGTGCTAGTGGTTCTCTAGCGGGGGCGGATACGCAGTATTTT. It translates to CASGSLAGADTQYF.

For the CDR3, the DNA is TGTGCCAGCAGTGTCAACACAGGGGCGGTCACTGAAGCTTTCTTT. Encoded protein: CASSVNTGAVTEAFF. The chain is built from TRBV25-1 and TRBJ1-1; 7 bases are a match to TRBD1. CDR1 MGHDK and CDR2 SYGVNS come from the germline V gene. The V and J ends lost 4 bases and 4 bases, in that order; junction bases with no gene match: 9. The CDR3 extends over 15 amino acids.

The table lists this clone with a count of one. V and J are TRBV6-6 and TRBJ2-1; TRBD1 matches 8 bases. The CDR3 loop spans 15 amino acids. V was pared by 7 bases and J by 1 base, with 6 bases of the junction left unmatched. CDR1 MNHNY and CDR2 SVGAGI come from the germline V gene (reference sequence). As DNA, the CDR3 is TGTGCCAGCACCGACGGACAGGGATCCTACAATGAGCAGTTCTTC. Translated: CASTDGQGSYNEQFF.

V gene TRBV6-6 combines with J gene TRBJ1-6, with no clear D. CDR1 is MNHNY and CDR2 is SVGAGI in the germline V gene (reference sequence). V was cut by 6 bases and J by 5 bases, with 11 bases left in between. The CDR3 totals 14 residues. The DNA of the CDR3 is TGTGCCAGCAGACTAGATGTAAATAATTCACCCCTCCACTTT. Protein: CASRLDVNNSPLHF.

The rearrangement uses TRBV5-1 and TRBJ2-3; weak D call: TRBD1 (5 bases). This CDR3 has 15 residues. In germline, CDR1 is SGHRS, CDR2 YFSETQ. V lost 0 bases, J lost 0 bases, and 8 bases lay in between. This CDR3 reads CASSLVTASTDTQYF. The CDR3, as DNA: TGCGCCAGCAGCTTGGTGACAGCTAGCACAGATACGCAGTATTTT.

V gene TRBV5-1 combines with J gene TRBJ1-6, with 7 bases lining up with TRBD1. CDR1 is SGHRS, CDR2 YFSETQ, per germline. CDR3 size: 15 residues. V trimming: 4 bases; J trimming: 5 bases; junction bases outside the gene matches: 6. This CDR3 reads CASSARQGDNSPLHF. CDR3 nucleotides: TGCGCCAGCAGCGCCCGACAGGGAGATAATTCACCCCTCCACTTT.

This chain connects TRBV10-2 to TRBJ2-1; TRBD2 agrees at 12 bases. Trimming removed 8 bases from V and 10 bases from J; junction bases left unmatched: 21. CDR1 is WSHSY and CDR2 is SAAADI in the germline V gene. The length of the CDR3 is 18 residues. The CDR3 nucleotides read TGCGCCAGCTCTTCTGGTTGGTACTCTAGCGGGGGGGCCGCCGAGCAGTTCTTC. Translation gives CASSSGWYSSGGAAEQFF.

The chain uses TRBV5-8 and TRBJ2-5; 14 bases fit TRBD2. The germline CDR1 and CDR2 sequences are SGHTS and YDEGEE. The junction had 4 bases not matched to a gene; V was cut back by 4 bases and J by 2 bases. The length of the CDR3 is 16 residues. The CDR3 protein is CASSPRLAGGQETQYF. The CDR3 nucleotides read TGTGCCAGCAGCCCCAGACTAGCGGGGGGGCAAGAGACCCAGTACTTC.